Described below is a single T cell receptor (beta chain) sequence and its context. TCRdb's table, derived via immunoSEQ multiplex PCR, lists solely in-frame clones and lacks some. The sample has around 41,000 clones, around four fifths seen once; the top ten hold under 25%. Per germline, CDR1 SGHRS and CDR2 YFSETQ. The CDR3 consists of 16 residues. V was trimmed by 0 bases and J by 8 bases, leaving 15 bases between them. The data stem from a study of control samples from healthy donors and cancer patients. This chain connects TRBV5-1 to TRBJ1-6; D is ambiguous. The source is a woman aged 55 to 70 with lung cancer. Sequencing was done on a sample of PBMCs. CDR3 sequence reads: CASSLASLGSDSPLHF. In DNA form, the CDR3 reads TGCGCCAGCAGCTTGGCCTCGTTGGGATCGGATTCACCCCTCCACTTT. The full variable domain, rest sourced from reference TRBV5-1 and TRBJ1-6, is KAGVTQTPRYLIKTRGQQVTLSCSPISGHRSVSWYQQTPGQGLQFLFEYFSETQRNKGNFPGRFSGRQFSNSRSEMNVSTLELGDSALYLCASSLASLGSDSPLHFGNGTRLTVT.